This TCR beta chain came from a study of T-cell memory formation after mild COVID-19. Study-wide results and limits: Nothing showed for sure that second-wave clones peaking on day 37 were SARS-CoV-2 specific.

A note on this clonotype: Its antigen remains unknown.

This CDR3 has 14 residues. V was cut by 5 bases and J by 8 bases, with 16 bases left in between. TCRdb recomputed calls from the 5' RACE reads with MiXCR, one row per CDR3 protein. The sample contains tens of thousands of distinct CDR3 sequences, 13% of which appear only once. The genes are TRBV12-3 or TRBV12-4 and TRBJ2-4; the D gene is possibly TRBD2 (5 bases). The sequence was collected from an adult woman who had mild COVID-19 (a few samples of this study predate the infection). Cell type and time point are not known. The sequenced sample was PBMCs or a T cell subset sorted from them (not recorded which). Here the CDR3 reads CASSLLSGGDIQYF. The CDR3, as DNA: TGTGCCAGCAGTCTCCTGAGCGGTGGAGACATTCAGTACTTC.